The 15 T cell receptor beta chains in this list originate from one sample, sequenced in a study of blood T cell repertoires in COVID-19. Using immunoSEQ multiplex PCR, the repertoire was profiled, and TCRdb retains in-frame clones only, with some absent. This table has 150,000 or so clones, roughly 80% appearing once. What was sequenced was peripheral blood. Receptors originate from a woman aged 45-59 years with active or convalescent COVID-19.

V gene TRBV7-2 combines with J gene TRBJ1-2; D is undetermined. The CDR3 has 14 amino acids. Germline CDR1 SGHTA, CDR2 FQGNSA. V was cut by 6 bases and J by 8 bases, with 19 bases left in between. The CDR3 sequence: CASSLGAHYPGYTF. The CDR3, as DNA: TGTGCCAGCAGTTTGGGTGCCCACTACCCAGGCTACACCTTC.

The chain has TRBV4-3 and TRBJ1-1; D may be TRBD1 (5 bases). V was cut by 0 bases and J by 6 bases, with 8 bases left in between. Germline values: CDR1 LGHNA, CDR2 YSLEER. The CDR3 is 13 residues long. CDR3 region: CASSQERGAEAFF. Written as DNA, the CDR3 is TGCGCCAGCAGCCAAGAACGGGGGGCTGAAGCTTTCTTT.

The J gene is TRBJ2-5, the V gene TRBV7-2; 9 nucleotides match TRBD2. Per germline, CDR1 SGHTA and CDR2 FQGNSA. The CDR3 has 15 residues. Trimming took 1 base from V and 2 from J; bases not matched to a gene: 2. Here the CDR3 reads CASSLVAGEQETQYF. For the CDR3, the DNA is TGTGCCAGCAGCTTAGTAGCGGGGGAGCAAGAGACCCAGTACTTC. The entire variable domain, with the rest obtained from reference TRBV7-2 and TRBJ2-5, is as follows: GAGVSQSPSNKVTEKGKDVELRCDPISGHTALYWYRQSLGQGLEFLIYFQGNSAPDKSGLPSDRFSAERTGGSVSTLTIQRTQQEDSAVYLCASSLVAGEQETQYFGPGTRLLVL.

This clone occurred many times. The CDR3 DNA reads TGTGCCAGTAGTAAGGCAGGGGGGACAGGCCTCAATCAGCCCCAGCATTTT. Protein sequence: CASSKAGGTGLNQPQHF. The rearrangement joins TRBV19 to TRBJ1-5, with 8 bases matching TRBD1. Looked up from germline, CDR1 is LNHDA and CDR2 is SQIVND (reference sequence). This CDR3 has 17 residues. The V and J ends lost 4 bases and 3 bases, in that order; junction bases with no gene match: 11.

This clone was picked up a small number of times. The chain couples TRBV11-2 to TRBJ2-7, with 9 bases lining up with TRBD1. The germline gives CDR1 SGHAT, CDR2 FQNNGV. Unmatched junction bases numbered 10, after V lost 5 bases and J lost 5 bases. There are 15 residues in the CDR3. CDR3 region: CASSAAGTGIHEQYF. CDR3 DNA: TGTGCCAGCAGCGCCGCCGGGACAGGGATCCACGAGCAGTACTTC.

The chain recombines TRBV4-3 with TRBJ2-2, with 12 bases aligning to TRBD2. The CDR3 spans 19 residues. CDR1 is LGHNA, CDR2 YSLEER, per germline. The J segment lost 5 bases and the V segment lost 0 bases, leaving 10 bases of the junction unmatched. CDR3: CASSQDLRLAGGRTGELFF. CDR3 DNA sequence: TGCGCCAGCAGCCAAGATTTGCGGCTAGCGGGGGGGAGGACCGGGGAGCTGTTTTTT.

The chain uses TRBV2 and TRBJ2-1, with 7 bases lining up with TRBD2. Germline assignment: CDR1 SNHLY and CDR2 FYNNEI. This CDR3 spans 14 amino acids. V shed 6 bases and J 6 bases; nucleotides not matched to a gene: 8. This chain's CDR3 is CASRMGEGFNEQFF. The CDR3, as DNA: TGTGCCAGCAGAATGGGGGAGGGCTTCAATGAGCAGTTCTTC. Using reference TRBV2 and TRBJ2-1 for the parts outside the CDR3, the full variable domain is EPEVTQTPSHQVTQMGQEVILRCVPISNHLYFYWYRQILGQKVEFLVSFYNNEISEKSEIFDDQFSVERPDGSNFTLKIRSTKLEDSAMYFCASRMGEGFNEQFFGPGTRLTVL.

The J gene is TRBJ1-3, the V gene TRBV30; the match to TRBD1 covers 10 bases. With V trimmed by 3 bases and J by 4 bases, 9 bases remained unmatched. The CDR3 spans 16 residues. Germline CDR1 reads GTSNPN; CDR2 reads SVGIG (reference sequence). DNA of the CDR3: TGTGCCTGGAGGTCCGGGACAGGGGTATGGGGAAACACCATATATTTT. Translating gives CAWRSGTGVWGNTIYF. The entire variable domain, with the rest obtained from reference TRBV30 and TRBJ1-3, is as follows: SQTIHQWPATLVQPVGSPLSLECTVEGTSNPNLYWYRQAAGRGLQLLFYSVGIGQISSEVPQNLSASRPQDRQFILSSKKLLLSDSGFYLCAWRSGTGVWGNTIYFGEGSWLTVV.

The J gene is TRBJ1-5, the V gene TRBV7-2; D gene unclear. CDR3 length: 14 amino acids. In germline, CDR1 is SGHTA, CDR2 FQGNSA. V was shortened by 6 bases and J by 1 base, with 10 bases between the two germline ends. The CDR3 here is CASRLAGSNQPQHF. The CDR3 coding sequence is TGTGCCAGCAGGCTAGCTGGGAGCAATCAGCCCCAGCATTTT.

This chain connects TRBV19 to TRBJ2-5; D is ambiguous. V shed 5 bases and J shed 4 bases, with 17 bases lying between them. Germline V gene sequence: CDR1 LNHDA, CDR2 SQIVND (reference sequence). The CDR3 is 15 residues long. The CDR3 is CASSPTGSNLETQYF. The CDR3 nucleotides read TGTGCCAGTAGTCCCACGGGTTCCAATTTAGAGACCCAGTACTTC. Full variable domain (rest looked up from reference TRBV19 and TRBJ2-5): DGGITQSPKYLFRKEGQNVTLSCEQNLNHDAMYWYRQDPGQGLRLIYYSQIVNDFQKGDIAEGYSVSREKKESFPLTVTSAQKNPTAFYLCASSPTGSNLETQYFGPGTRLLVL.

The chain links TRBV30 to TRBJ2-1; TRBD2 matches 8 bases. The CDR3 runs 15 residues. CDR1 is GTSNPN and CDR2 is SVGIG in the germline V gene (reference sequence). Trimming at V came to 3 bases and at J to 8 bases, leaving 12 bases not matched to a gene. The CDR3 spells CAWRTVAGKVDEQFF. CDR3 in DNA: TGTGCCTGGAGGACCGTAGCGGGAAAGGTAGATGAGCAGTTCTTC.

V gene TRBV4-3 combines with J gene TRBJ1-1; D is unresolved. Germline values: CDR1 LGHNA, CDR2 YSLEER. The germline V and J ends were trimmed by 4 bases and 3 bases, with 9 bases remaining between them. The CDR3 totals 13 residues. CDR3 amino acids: CASSPTVYTEAFF. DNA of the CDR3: TGCGCCAGCAGCCCCACTGTGTACACTGAAGCTTTCTTT.

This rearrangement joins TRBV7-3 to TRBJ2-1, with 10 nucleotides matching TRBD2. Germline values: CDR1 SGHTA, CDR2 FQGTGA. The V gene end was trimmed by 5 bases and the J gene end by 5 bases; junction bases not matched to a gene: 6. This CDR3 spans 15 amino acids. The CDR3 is CASSQRTSGDNEQFF. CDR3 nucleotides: TGTGCCAGCAGCCAACGGACTAGCGGCGACAATGAGCAGTTCTTC.

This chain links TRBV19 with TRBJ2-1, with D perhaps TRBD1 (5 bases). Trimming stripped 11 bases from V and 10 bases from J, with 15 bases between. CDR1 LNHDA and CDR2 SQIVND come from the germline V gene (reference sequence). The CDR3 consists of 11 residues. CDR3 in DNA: TGTGCCTCCAGCTGGGGCAGGGAGCAGTTCTTC. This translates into CASSWGREQFF.

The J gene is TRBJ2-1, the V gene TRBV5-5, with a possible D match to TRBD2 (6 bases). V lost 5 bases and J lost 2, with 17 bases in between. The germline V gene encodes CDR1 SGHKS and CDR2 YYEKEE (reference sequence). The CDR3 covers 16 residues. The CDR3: CASRAGLANPYNEQFF. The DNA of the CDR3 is TGTGCCAGCAGAGCGGGTCTGGCCAACCCCTACAATGAGCAGTTCTTC.